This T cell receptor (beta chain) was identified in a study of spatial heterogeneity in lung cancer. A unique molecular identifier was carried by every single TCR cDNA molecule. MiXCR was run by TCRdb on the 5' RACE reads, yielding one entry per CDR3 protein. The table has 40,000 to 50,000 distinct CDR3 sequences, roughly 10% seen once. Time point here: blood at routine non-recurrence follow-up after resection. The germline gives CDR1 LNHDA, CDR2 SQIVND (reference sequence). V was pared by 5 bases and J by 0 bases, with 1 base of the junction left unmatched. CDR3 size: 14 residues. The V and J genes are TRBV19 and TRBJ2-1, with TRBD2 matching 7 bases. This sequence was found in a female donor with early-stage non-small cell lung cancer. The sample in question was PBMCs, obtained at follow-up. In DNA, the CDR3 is TGTGCCAGTAGTCGGGGGGACTCCTACAATGAGCAGTTCTTC. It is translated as CASSRGDSYNEQFF. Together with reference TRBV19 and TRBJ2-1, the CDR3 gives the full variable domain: DGGITQSPKYLFRKEGQNVTLSCEQNLNHDAMYWYRQDPGQGLRLIYYSQIVNDFQKGDIAEGYSVSREKKESFPLTVTSAQKNPTAFYLCASSRGDSYNEQFFGPGTRLTVL.